Shown below are 5 T cell receptor beta chains from a single sample sequenced in a study of the immune and genomic landscape of osteosarcoma. TCRdb's copy holds only in-frame clones and misses some; the assay was immunoSEQ multiplex PCR. The data contain over a thousand clones, roughly two thirds of them singletons. Sequencing was carried out using tumor tissue from a local recurrence in the femur. The receptor source for this set is a man aged 65-85 years with osteosarcoma.

This chain joins TRBV18 and TRBJ1-5; a weak D match, TRBD1 (6 bases). Deletions cut 4 bases from V and 7 bases from J, with 20 bases between. This CDR3 has 16 amino acids. Looked up from germline, CDR1 is KGHSH and CDR2 is LQKENI. The CDR3 coding sequence is TGTGCCAGCTCACTTCTGGGACAAACCGGGGAGCAGCCCCAGCATTTT. Translation: CASSLLGQTGEQPQHF.

In this sample, this clone turned up a few times. The J gene is TRBJ2-5, the V gene TRBV6-5, with 12 bases lining up with TRBD1. The CDR3 has 15 residues. Germline V CDR1 and CDR2: MNHEY, SVGAGI. V lost 6 bases to trimming and J lost 6 bases; unmatched junction nucleotides: 8. The CDR3 spells CASSWDRGLEKTQYF. Written as DNA, the CDR3 is TGTGCCAGCAGCTGGGACAGGGGGCTTGAAAAGACCCAGTACTTC.

This chain joins TRBV4-1 and TRBJ2-3, with a weak D call TRBD1 (5 bases). The CDR3 covers 18 residues. The germline V gene has CDR1 MGHRA and CDR2 YSYEKL. V lost 0 bases to trimming and J lost 2 bases, with 18 bases between them. The CDR3 loop is CASSQEVLDLGPTDTQYF. DNA of the CDR3: TGCGCCAGCAGCCAAGAAGTTTTGGACCTGGGGCCCACAGATACGCAGTATTTT.

The V and J genes are TRBV7-9 and TRBJ1-1; 8 bases line up with TRBD1. From germline, CDR1 is SEHNR and CDR2 FQNEAQ (reference sequence). Trimming removed 1 base from V and 1 base from J; junction bases left unmatched: 2. The CDR3 contains 15 residues. CDR3 nucleotide sequence: TGTGCCAGCAGCTTAGAGACAGGGGAGAACACTGAAGCTTTCTTT. Translating it yields CASSLETGENTEAFF.

V gene TRBV5-6 combines with J gene TRBJ1-1; no clear D. Between the trimmed V and J ends, which lost 2 bases and 0 bases, there was a span of 8 bases. This CDR3 is 14 amino acids long. The V gene's germline CDR1 is SGHDT and CDR2 YYEEEE. The CDR3 reads CASSLGIMNTEAFF. The CDR3 coding sequence is TGTGCCAGCAGCTTAGGAATCATGAACACTGAAGCTTTCTTT.